This TCR beta chain was observed in a study of regulatory T cells in long-lasting Graves disease. Indicated time point: newly diagnosed GD, antithyroid drugs for less than 3 months. The TCR library was prepared using RNA isolated from PBMCs. Patients were from an endocrinology department in Xi'an, China. Arm-PCR of CDR3 regions and iRepertoire HTBI primers were used to build TCR beta libraries. TCRdb used MiXCR to reprocess the multiplex PCR reads, holding one entry per CDR3 protein. The sample carries 250,000 to 300,000 distinct CDR3 sequences, approximately 20% recorded once. From germline, CDR1 is SGDLS and CDR2 YYNGEE. The CDR3 runs 19 residues. J was trimmed by 0 bases and V by 0 bases; bases with no gene match: 11. These data were also reused for a study on T cells in Graves' hyperthyroidism and ophthalmopathy.

The V call is TRBV9, the J call TRBJ2-1; TRBD2 agrees at 8 bases. Sequencing was performed on peripheral blood mononuclear cells (PBMCs), taken at new diagnosis, from a patient treated with antithyroid drugs. The receptor's source is a woman in her twenties or thirties with Graves disease. Here the CDR3 reads CASSVVPTGGGSSYNEQFF. DNA for the CDR3: TGTGCCAGCAGCGTAGTTCCTACGGGGGGGGGCAGCTCCTACAATGAGCAGTTCTTC.